These 25 T cell receptor beta chains originate from one sample sequenced in a study of blood T cell repertoires in COVID-19. TCRdb keeps only in-frame clones here, not all; method: immunoSEQ multiplex PCR. This table holds more than 250,000 clones, approximately 92% found once. The sequenced material came from PBMCs or T cells enriched from blood (not recorded which). The source of these receptors is a woman under 40 who had recovered from COVID-19.

The rearrangement joins TRBV3-1 (or the pseudogene TRBV3-2) to TRBJ1-5, with 8 bases matching TRBD1. This CDR3 is 18 amino acids long. Germline CDR1 is LGHDT and CDR2 is YNNKEL (reference sequence). V was clipped by 2 bases and J by 6 bases; unmatched bases: 15. The CDR3 nucleotides read TGTGCCAGCAGCCAACTGACAGGGGTTGGTATGCGGGCTCAGCCCCAGCATTTT. This sequence encodes CASSQLTGVGMRAQPQHF.

This rearrangement joins TRBV5-1 to TRBJ2-3, with D tentatively TRBD2 (6 bases). Trimming left V 4 bases short and J 0 bases short, with 9 bases between. CDR3 length: 14 amino acids. Germline CDR1 is SGHRS and CDR2 is YFSETQ. The CDR3 DNA is TGCGCCAGCAGCGTAGCGGCCAGCACAGATACGCAGTATTTT. This encodes CASSVAASTDTQYF.

The gene calls are TRBV18 and TRBJ2-7; D remains unclear. The CDR3 totals 14 residues. Germline V lookup: CDR1 KGHSH, CDR2 LQKENI. V lost 2 bases and J lost 2, with 10 bases in between. DNA for the CDR3: TGTGCCAGCTCACCAAGTCCTCAGACCTACGAGCAGTACTTC. Encoded protein: CASSPSPQTYEQYF. Complete variable domain (other parts from reference TRBV18 and TRBJ2-7): NAGVMQNPRHLVRRRGQEARLRCSPMKGHSHVYWYRQLPEEGLKFMVYLQKENIIDESGMPKERFSAEFPKEGPSILRIQQVVRGDSAAYFCASSPSPQTYEQYFGPGTRLTVT.

The V gene is TRBV6-2 or TRBV6-3, the J gene TRBJ2-2; TRBD2 is a possible D gene (6 bases). Germline V CDR1 and CDR2: MNHEY, SVGEGT. There are 18 residues in the CDR3. V lost 5 bases, J lost 2 bases, and 21 bases lay in between. CDR3 in DNA: TGTGCCAGCAGTCCCGTCGTGTGGAGGGTGGGAAACACCGGGGAGCTGTTTTTT. This codes for CASSPVVWRVGNTGELFF.

The V and J genes are TRBV2 and TRBJ1-1, with 7 bases lining up with TRBD1. The CDR3 loop spans 15 amino acids. Germline V lookup: CDR1 SNHLY, CDR2 FYNNEI. The V and J ends lost 7 bases and 7 bases, in that order; junction bases with no gene match: 15. CDR3 loop: CASTPQQGTTNEAFF. CDR3 DNA: TGTGCCAGCACCCCACAACAGGGGACGACAAATGAAGCTTTCTTT.

The chain uses TRBV30 and TRBJ2-1, with D perhaps matching TRBD2 (5 bases). V was trimmed by 0 bases and J by 7 bases, leaving 16 bases between them. The CDR3 is made up of 15 amino acids. From germline, CDR1 is GTSNPN and CDR2 SVGIG (reference sequence). The CDR3 sequence: CAWSVKGLLGNEQFF. CDR3 bases: TGTGCCTGGAGTGTGAAAGGGTTACTAGGGAATGAGCAGTTCTTC.

The chain carries TRBV28 and TRBJ2-3; 14 bases are shared with TRBD2. The CDR3 length is 16 residues. The ends lost 6 bases at V and 5 bases at J; junction bases unmatched: 7. Germline V lookup: CDR1 MDHEN, CDR2 SYDVKM. CDR3 region: CASRPTSGGARDTQYF. The CDR3 DNA is TGTGCCAGCAGGCCGACTAGCGGGGGGGCGCGAGATACGCAGTATTTT.

This clone has a handful of counts. The chain links TRBV5-1 to TRBJ1-6, with TRBD1 matching 8 bases. This CDR3 comprises 15 residues. V lost 3 bases, J lost 8 bases, and 7 bases stayed unmatched. The germline gives CDR1 SGHRS, CDR2 YFSETQ. The CDR3 here is CASSYRTGRDSPLHF. The CDR3 region has the DNA TGCGCCAGCAGCTACCGGACAGGGAGGGATTCACCCCTCCACTTT. The entire variable domain, with the rest obtained from reference TRBV5-1 and TRBJ1-6, is as follows: KAGVTQTPRYLIKTRGQQVTLSCSPISGHRSVSWYQQTPGQGLQFLFEYFSETQRNKGNFPGRFSGRQFSNSRSEMNVSTLELGDSALYLCASSYRTGRDSPLHFGNGTRLTVT.

The chain couples TRBV27 to TRBJ1-6; no clear D gene. The length of the CDR3 is 13 residues. The V and J ends lost 5 bases and 7 bases respectively, with 9 bases between them. Germline assignment: CDR1 MNHEY and CDR2 SMNVEV (reference sequence). DNA of the CDR3: TGTGCCAGCAGTCCCTTTGAGAATTCACCCCTCCACTTT. This sequence encodes CASSPFENSPLHF.

This clone was seen a handful of times. This chain joins TRBV9 and TRBJ1-2, with 7 positions matching TRBD1. With 3 bases clipped from V and 4 bases from J, the junction kept 6 bases outside the gene matches. The CDR3 contains 14 residues. Germline loops: CDR1 SGDLS, CDR2 YYNGEE. CDR3 sequence reads: CASSAGAGGYGYTF. DNA for the CDR3: TGTGCCAGCAGCGCCGGGGCAGGGGGCTATGGCTACACCTTC.

The chain is built from TRBV28 and TRBJ2-7, with unresolved D. Germline V gene sequence: CDR1 MDHEN, CDR2 SYDVKM. Between the trimmed V and J ends, which lost 7 bases and 6 bases, there was a span of 13 bases. The CDR3 is 12 residues long. DNA of the CDR3: TGTGCCAGCACCACGAATCGAGCCGAGCAGTACTTC. It translates to CASTTNRAEQYF.

In its sample, this clone was seen once. CDR3 sequence: CASGSTLNTEAFF. The CDR3 bases are TGTGCCAGCGGTTCGACACTTAACACTGAAGCTTTCTTT. This sequence joins TRBV28 and TRBJ1-1; D not resolved. CDR3 size: 13 residues. Trimming removed 8 bases from V and 2 bases from J, with 12 bases in between. The germline V gene has CDR1 MDHEN and CDR2 SYDVKM.

The chain links TRBV7-2 to TRBJ2-5; 7 nucleotides align to TRBD1. The CDR3 spans 14 residues. Per the germline V gene, CDR1 is SGHTA and CDR2 is FQGNSA. V was pared by 3 bases and J by 4 bases, with 5 bases of the junction left unmatched. The CDR3 sequence is CASSFLGGRETQYF. DNA for the CDR3: TGTGCCAGCAGCTTTTTAGGGGGCAGAGAGACCCAGTACTTC.

V is TRBV27 and J is TRBJ1-5; no reliable D call. In germline, CDR1 is MNHEY, CDR2 SMNVEV (reference sequence). The V end lost 5 bases, the J end lost 2 bases, and 10 bases lay between the germline ends. The CDR3 loop spans 14 amino acids. CDR3 DNA: TGTGCCAGCAGTGTACGGGGTGGCAATCAGCCCCAGCATTTT. It specifies CASSVRGGNQPQHF.

This chain connects TRBV12-3 or TRBV12-4 to TRBJ2-1, with D possibly matching TRBD1 (5 bases). This CDR3 has 12 amino acids. V was clipped by 7 bases and J by 9 bases, with 13 bases between them. The CDR3 DNA follows: TGTGCCAGCAAAGGCAGGGCACCTGAGCAGTTCTTC. This sequence encodes CASKGRAPEQFF.

Only one count was recorded for this clone. V and J are TRBV2 and TRBJ1-5; 9 bases fit TRBD1. V gave up 8 bases and J gave up 3 bases; unmatched junction bases: 5. Germline V lookup: CDR1 SNHLY, CDR2 FYNNEI. The CDR3 is 14 amino acids. The chain's CDR3 is CASSGTGINQPQHF. CDR3 nucleotide sequence: TGTGCCAGCTCCGGGACAGGGATCAATCAGCCCCAGCATTTT.

V gene TRBV6-6 combines with J gene TRBJ1-5, with TRBD1 identical over 9 bases. This CDR3 is built from 15 residues. Trimming cost V 4 bases and J 3 bases; bases outside gene matches: 4. Germline CDR1 MNHNY, CDR2 SVGAGI (reference sequence). The CDR3 spells CASSSDRGYNQPQHF. The CDR3 DNA follows: TGTGCCAGCAGTTCAGACAGGGGGTACAATCAGCCCCAGCATTTT.

The V and J genes are TRBV18 and TRBJ2-2; 8 bases map to TRBD1. The CDR3 runs to 15 residues. CDR1 and CDR2 from the germline V gene are KGHSH and LQKENI. Germline trimming cut 3 bases from V and 7 bases from J; bases unmatched to any gene: 7. The chain's CDR3 is CASSPRQGASGELFF. As DNA, the CDR3 is TGTGCCAGCTCACCCAGGCAGGGGGCAAGCGGGGAGCTGTTTTTT.

The V gene is TRBV19, the J gene TRBJ1-2; 9 bases align to TRBD1. The CDR3 length is 12 residues. Per germline, CDR1 LNHDA and CDR2 SQIVND (reference sequence). V was clipped by 6 bases and J by 8 bases; unmatched bases: 4. The DNA of the CDR3 is TGTGCCAGTAGCAGGGACAGGGACGGCTACACCTTC. Its protein is CASSRDRDGYTF. Full variable domain (remainder filled in from reference TRBV19 and TRBJ1-2): DGGITQSPKYLFRKEGQNVTLSCEQNLNHDAMYWYRQDPGQGLRLIYYSQIVNDFQKGDIAEGYSVSREKKESFPLTVTSAQKNPTAFYLCASSRDRDGYTFGSGTRLTVV.

The V call is TRBV28, the J call TRBJ2-7, with TRBD1 identical over 8 bases. The length of the CDR3 is 13 residues. Losses at the gene ends were 6 bases for V and 2 bases for J; bases not matched to a gene: 3. Germline values: CDR1 MDHEN, CDR2 SYDVKM. The CDR3: CASRTGATYEQYF. CDR3 DNA sequence: TGTGCCAGCAGGACAGGGGCGACCTACGAGCAGTACTTC.

A note on this clone: The identical CDR3 is also encoded by other nucleotide sequences in the sample. This chain uses TRBV13 with TRBJ1-1; tentative D call: TRBD1 (6 bases). The V and J ends lost 3 bases and 5 bases respectively, with 13 bases between them. Germline V gives CDR1 PRHDT, CDR2 FYEKMQ (reference sequence). The CDR3 covers 14 residues. The CDR3 DNA reads TGTGCCAGCAGCTTCCAGGGGCGAGGTACTGAAGCTTTCTTT. Residues: CASSFQGRGTEAFF.

The chain couples TRBV24-1 to TRBJ2-7, with a weak D call TRBD2 (6 bases). The CDR3 runs to 15 residues. Trimming cost V 0 bases and J 3 bases, with 11 bases left between them. The germline V gene encodes CDR1 KGHDR and CDR2 SFDVKD. This CDR3 is CATSDLHRDFYEQYF. The CDR3 region has the DNA TGTGCCACCAGTGATTTGCATCGGGACTTCTACGAGCAGTACTTC.

This clone was picked up a small number of times. The gene calls are TRBV29-1 and TRBJ1-5, with no clear D. The CDR3 spans 13 residues. Between the trimmed V and J ends, which lost 0 bases and 4 bases, there was a span of 7 bases. Germline-derived CDR1 and CDR2 are SQVTM and ANQGSEA. This CDR3 is CSVEDSVNQPQHF. CDR3 DNA sequence: TGCAGCGTTGAAGACAGCGTAAATCAGCCCCAGCATTTT.

The V call is TRBV4-3, the J call TRBJ2-7, with 7 positions matching TRBD1. Trimming cost V 3 bases and J 5 bases; bases outside gene matches: 10. Germline V gene lookup returns CDR1 LGHNA and CDR2 YSLEER. This CDR3 is 15 amino acids long. The CDR3 DNA reads as TGCGCCAGCAGCCAGGTCATTGACAGGGTTCACGAGCAGTACTTC. It specifies CASSQVIDRVHEQYF.

The chain recombines TRBV20-1 with TRBJ1-5; 8 bases match TRBD1. The ends lost 3 bases at V and 2 bases at J; junction bases unmatched: 3. This CDR3 has 14 amino acids. In germline, CDR1 is DFQATT, CDR2 SNEGSKA (reference sequence). CDR3 nucleotide sequence: TGCAGTGCTAGTTCGGACAGGGGCAATCAGCCCCAGCATTTT. Residues: CSASSDRGNQPQHF.